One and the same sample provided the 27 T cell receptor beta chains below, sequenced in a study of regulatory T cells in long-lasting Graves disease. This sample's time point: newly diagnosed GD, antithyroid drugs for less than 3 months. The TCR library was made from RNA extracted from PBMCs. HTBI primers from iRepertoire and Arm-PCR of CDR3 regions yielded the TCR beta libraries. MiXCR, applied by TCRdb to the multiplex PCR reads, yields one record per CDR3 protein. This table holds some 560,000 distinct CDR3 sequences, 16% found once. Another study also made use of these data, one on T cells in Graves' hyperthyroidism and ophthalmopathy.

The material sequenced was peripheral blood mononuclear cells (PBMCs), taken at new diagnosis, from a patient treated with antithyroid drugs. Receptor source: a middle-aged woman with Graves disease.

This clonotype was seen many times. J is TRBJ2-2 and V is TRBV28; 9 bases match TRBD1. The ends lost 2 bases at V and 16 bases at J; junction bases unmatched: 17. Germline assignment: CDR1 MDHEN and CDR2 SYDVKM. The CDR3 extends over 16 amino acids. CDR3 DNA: TGTGCCAGCAGTTTAGGCCCGGGACAGGGTCGAGGAGAGGAGTTTTTT. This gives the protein CASSLGPGQGRGEEFF.

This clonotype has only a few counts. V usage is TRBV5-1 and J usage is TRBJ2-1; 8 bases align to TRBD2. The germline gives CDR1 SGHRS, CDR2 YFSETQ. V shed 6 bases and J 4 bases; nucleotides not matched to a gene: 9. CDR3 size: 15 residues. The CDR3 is CASIPYGGEYNEQFF. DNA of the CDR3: TGCGCCAGCATCCCCTACGGGGGGGAGTACAATGAGCAGTTCTTC.

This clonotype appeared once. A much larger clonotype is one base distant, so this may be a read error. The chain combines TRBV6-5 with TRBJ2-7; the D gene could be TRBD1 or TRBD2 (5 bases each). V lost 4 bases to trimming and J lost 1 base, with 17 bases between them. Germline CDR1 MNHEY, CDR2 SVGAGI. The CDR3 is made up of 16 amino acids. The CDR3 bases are TGTGCCAGCAGTTCGAGGGGTGTGAGGGGATCCTACGAGCAGTACTTC. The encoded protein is CASSSRGVRGSYEQYF.

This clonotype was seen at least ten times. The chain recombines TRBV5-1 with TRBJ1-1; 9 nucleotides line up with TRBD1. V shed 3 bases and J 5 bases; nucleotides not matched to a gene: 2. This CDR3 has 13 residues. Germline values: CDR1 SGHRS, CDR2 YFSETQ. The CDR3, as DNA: TGCGCCAGCAGCTCGGGGACAGGGACTGAAGCTTTCTTT. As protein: CASSSGTGTEAFF.

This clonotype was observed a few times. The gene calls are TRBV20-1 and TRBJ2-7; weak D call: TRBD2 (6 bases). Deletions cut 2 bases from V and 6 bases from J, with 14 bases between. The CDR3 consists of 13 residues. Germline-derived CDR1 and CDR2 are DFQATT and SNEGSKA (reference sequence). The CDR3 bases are TGCAGTGCTAGATTGGGAGGTGCGGGCGAGCAGTACTTC. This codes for CSARLGGAGEQYF.

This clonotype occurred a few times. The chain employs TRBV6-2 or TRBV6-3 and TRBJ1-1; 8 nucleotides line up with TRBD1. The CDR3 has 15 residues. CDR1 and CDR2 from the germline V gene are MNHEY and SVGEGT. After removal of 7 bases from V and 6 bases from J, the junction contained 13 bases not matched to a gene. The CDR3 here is CASTLRTGSGAEAFF. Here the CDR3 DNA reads TGTGCCAGCACCCTTAGGACAGGGTCGGGGGCTGAAGCTTTCTTT.

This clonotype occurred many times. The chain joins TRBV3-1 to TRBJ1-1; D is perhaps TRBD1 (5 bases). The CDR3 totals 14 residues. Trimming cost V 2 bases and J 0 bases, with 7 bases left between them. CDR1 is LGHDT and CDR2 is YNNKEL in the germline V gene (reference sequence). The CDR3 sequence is CASSQRGLNTEAFF. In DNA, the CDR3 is TGTGCCAGCAGCCAAAGGGGACTGAACACTGAAGCTTTCTTT.

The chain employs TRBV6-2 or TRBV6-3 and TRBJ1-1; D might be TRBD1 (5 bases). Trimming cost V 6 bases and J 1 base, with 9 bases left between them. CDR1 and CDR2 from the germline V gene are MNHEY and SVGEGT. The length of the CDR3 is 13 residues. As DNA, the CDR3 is TGTGCCAGCAGAAGCGACAGGAACACTGAAGCTTTCTTT. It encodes CASRSDRNTEAFF.

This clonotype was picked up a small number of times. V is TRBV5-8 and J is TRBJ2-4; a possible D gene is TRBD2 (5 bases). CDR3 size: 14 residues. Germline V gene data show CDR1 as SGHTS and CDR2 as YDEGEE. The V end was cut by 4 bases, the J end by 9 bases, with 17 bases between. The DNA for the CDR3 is TGTGCCAGCAGCGGCGGGCCTGAGGGTGCCATTCAGTACTTC. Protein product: CASSGGPEGAIQYF. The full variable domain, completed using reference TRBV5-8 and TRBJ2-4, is EAGVTQSPTHLIKTRGQQATLRCSPISGHTSVYWYQQALGLGLQFLLWYDEGEERNRGNFPPRFSGRQFPNYSSELNVNALELEDSALYLCASSGGPEGAIQYFGAGTRLSVL.

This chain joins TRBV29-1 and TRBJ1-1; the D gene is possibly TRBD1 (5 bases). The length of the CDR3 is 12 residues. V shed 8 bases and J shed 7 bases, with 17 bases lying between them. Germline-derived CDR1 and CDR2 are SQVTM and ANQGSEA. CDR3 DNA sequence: TGCAGCCCCCTCGGGCCGGGACGTGAAGCTTTCTTT. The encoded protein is CSPLGPGREAFF. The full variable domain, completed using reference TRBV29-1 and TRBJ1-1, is SAVISQKPSRDICQRGTSLTIQCQVDSQVTMMFWYRQQPGQSLTLIATANQGSEATYESGFVIDKFPISRPNLTFSTLTVSNMSPEDSSIYLCSPLGPGREAFFGQGTRLTVV.

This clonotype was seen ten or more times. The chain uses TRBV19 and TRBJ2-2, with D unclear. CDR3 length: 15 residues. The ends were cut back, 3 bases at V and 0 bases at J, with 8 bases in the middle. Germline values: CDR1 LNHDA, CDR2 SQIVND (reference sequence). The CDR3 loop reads CASSMWGTNTGELFF. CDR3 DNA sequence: TGTGCCAGTAGTATGTGGGGTACGAACACCGGGGAGCTGTTTTTT.

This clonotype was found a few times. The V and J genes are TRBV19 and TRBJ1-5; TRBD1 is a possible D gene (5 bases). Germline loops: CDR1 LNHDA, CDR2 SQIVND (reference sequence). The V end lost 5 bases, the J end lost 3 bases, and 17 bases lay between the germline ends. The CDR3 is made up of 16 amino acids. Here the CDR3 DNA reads TGTGCCAGTAGTGCCCCGGGACGAATCCCCAATCAGCCCCAGCATTTT. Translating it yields CASSAPGRIPNQPQHF.

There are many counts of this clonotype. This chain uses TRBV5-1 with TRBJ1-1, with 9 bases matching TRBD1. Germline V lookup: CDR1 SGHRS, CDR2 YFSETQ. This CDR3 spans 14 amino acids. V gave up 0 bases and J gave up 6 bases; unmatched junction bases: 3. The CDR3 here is CASSLDRGLAEAFF. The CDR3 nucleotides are TGCGCCAGCAGCTTGGACAGGGGGCTGGCTGAAGCTTTCTTT.

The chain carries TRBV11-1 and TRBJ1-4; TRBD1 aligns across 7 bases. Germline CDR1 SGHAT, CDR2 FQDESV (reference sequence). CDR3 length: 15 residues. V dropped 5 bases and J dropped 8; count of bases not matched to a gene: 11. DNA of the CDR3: TGTGCCAGCAGCCCCCACCGACAGGGTGGGGAAAAACTGTTTTTT. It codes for CASSPHRQGGEKLFF.

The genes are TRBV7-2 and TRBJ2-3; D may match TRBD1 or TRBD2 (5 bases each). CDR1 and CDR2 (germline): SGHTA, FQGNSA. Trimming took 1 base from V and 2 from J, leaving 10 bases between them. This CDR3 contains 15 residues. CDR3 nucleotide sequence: TGTGCCAGCAGCTTAGTGGGGGAGAACACAGATACGCAGTATTTT. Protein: CASSLVGENTDTQYF.

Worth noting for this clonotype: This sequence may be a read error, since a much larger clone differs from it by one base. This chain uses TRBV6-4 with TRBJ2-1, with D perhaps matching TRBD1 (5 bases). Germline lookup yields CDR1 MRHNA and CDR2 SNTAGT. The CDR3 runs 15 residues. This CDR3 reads CGSSYPAGTYNEQFF. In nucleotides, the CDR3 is TGTGGCAGCAGTTACCCGGCAGGGACCTACAATGAGCAGTTCTTC.

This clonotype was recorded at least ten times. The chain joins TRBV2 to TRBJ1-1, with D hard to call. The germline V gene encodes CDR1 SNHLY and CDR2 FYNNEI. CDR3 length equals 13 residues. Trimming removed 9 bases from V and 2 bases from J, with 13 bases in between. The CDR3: CARAGVGNTEAFF. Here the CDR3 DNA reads TGTGCCAGAGCAGGAGTTGGAAACACTGAAGCTTTCTTT.

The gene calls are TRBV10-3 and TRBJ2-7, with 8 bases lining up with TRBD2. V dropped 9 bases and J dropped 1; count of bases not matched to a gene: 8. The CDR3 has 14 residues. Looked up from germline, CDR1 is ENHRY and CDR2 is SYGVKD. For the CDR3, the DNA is TGTGCCATTGACAGCGGGGGAAGTTCCTACGAGCAGTACTTC. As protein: CAIDSGGSSYEQYF.

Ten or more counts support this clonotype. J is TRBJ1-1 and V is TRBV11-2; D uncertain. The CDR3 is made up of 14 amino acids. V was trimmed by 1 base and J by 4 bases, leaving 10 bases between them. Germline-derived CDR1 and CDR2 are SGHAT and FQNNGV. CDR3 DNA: TGTGCCAGCAGCTTAGTACTGCAGTCCACTGAAGCTTTCTTT. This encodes CASSLVLQSTEAFF.

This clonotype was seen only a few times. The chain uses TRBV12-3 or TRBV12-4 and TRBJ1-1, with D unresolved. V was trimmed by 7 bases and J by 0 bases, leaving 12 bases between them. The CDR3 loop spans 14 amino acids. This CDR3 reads CASTLHSMNTEAFF. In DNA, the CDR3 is TGTGCCAGCACCTTACACTCCATGAACACTGAAGCTTTCTTT.

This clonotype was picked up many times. This chain's CDR3 is CASELSGGSNQPQHF. In DNA, the CDR3 is TGTGCTAGTGAACTTTCGGGCGGTAGCAATCAGCCCCAGCATTTT. This sequence joins TRBV12-5 and TRBJ1-5; D call uncertain. Between the trimmed V and J ends, which lost 7 bases and 0 bases, there was a span of 13 bases. This CDR3 has 15 amino acids. Germline CDR1 reads LGHNT; CDR2 reads FRNRAP.

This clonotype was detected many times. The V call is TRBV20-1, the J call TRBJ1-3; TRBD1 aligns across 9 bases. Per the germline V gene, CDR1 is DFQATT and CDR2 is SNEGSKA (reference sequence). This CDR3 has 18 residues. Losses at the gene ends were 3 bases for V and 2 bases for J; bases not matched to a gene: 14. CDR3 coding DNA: TGCAGTGCTAGCACCGGGACAGGGAGTGGTACCCCTGGAAACACCATATATTTT. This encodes CSASTGTGSGTPGNTIYF.

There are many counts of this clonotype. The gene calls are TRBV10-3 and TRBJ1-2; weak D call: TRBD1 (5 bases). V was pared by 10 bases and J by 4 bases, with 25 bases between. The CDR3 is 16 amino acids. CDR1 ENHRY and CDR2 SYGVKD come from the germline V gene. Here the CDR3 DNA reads TGTGCCACCGCCGGGACGGCTTTTGAGAGGGGCTATGGCTACACCTTC. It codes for CATAGTAFERGYGYTF.

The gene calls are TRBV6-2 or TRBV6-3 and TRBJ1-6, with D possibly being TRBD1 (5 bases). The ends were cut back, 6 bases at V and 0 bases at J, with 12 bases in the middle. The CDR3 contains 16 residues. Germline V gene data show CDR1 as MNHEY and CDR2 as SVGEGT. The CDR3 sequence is CASSQGWSSYNSPLHF. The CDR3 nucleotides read TGTGCCAGCAGCCAGGGATGGAGCTCCTATAATTCACCCCTCCACTTT.

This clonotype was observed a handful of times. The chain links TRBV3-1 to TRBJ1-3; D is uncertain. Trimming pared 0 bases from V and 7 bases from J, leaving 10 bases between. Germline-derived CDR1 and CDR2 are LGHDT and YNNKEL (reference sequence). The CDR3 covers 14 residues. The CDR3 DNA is TGTGCCAGCAGCCAAGATCCGGGGAGGAACACCATATATTTT. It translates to CASSQDPGRNTIYF.

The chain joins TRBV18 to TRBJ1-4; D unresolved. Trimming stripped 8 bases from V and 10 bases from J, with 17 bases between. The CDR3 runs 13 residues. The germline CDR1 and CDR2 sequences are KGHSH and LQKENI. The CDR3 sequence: CASEGGLPRKLFF. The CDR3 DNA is TGTGCCAGCGAGGGTGGTCTCCCAAGAAAACTGTTTTTT.

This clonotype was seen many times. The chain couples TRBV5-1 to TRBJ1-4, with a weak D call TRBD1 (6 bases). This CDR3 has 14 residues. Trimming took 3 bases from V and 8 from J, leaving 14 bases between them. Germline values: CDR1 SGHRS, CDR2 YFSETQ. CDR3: CASSYRQVGEKLFF. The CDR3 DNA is TGCGCCAGCAGCTACAGACAGGTGGGAGAAAAACTGTTTTTT.